The entry below gives a single T cell receptor beta chain sequence along with its context. Its antigen is unidentified. The CDR3 loop spans 15 amino acids. The V segment lost 3 bases and the J segment 0 bases; nucleotides outside the gene matches: 3. Germline lookup yields CDR1 SGDLS and CDR2 YYNGEE. The naive CD8 population came from CD45RO-negative cells selected for CCR7, without terminally differentiated effector memory CD45RA+ cells. TCRdb's copy holds only in-frame clones and misses some; the assay was immunoSEQ multiplex PCR. The sample gives roughly 2,000,000 clones, about 93% of which show up once; 1.5% to 2% is in the top ten. This entry comes from a study of shared clonotypes between healthy human individuals. Turning to the study itself: Two female and a few male donors aged 18 to 49 were enrolled. Study conclusions and caveats: Unshared clonotypes carried lower generation probabilities than those common to all four donors. Clonotype sharing levels among donors were expected to vary with sequencing depth. Across several donors, naive CD4 shared roughly 5.1%, naive CD8 about 3.2%, memory CD4 2% to 2.5%, memory CD8 roughly 0.37%.

The material sequenced was naive CD8+ T cells from PBMCs. The sequence derives from a man younger than 30 in good health. Some clones in this sample may be carry-over from other donors' samples. The chain has TRBV9 and TRBJ2-3, with 8 bases fitting TRBD1. The DNA of the CDR3 is TGTGCCAGCAGCGAGCGGACAGGGAGCACAGATACGCAGTATTTT. Translating it yields CASSERTGSTDTQYF.